The 2 T cell receptor beta chains below all came from one sample that was sequenced in a study of regulatory T cells in long-lasting Graves disease. Time point noted: persistent/refractory GD, antithyroid drugs over 5 years with positive TRAb. The TCR library used RNA extracted from PBMCs. To make TCR beta libraries, researchers used iRepertoire HTBI primers and Arm-PCR of CDR3 regions. A single record per CDR3 protein comes from TCRdb applying MiXCR to the multiplex PCR reads. The repertoire includes approximately 400,000 distinct CDR3 sequences, 20% to 25% of them detected once, and roughly a quarter sits in the top ten. The sequencing used peripheral blood mononuclear cells (PBMCs), collected when the disease was refractory, from a patient treated with antithyroid drugs. These receptors originate from a woman aged 40 to 55 with Graves disease.

The V and J genes are TRBV19 and TRBJ2-2, with D perhaps given as TRBD1 or TRBD2 (5 bases each). The germline V gene encodes CDR1 LNHDA and CDR2 SQIVND (reference sequence). This CDR3 is built from 15 residues. V gave up 7 bases and J gave up 3 bases, with 15 bases separating them. This CDR3 is CASNPRDGYTGELFF. DNA of the CDR3: TGTGCCAGTAACCCTAGGGACGGATACACCGGGGAGCTGTTTTTT.

There are many counts of this clonotype. The rearrangement joins TRBV7-9 to TRBJ1-1, with D possibly being TRBD1 (5 bases). In germline, CDR1 is SEHNR, CDR2 FQNEAQ (reference sequence). This CDR3 is 15 amino acids long. Between the trimmed V and J ends, which lost 1 base and 2 bases, there was a span of 11 bases. In DNA, the CDR3 is TGTGCCAGCAGCTTAGGGTCGGGGCCAAACACTGAAGCTTTCTTT. This codes for CASSLGSGPNTEAFF. Full variable domain (remainder filled in from reference TRBV7-9 and TRBJ1-1): DTGVSQNPRHKITKRGQNVTFRCDPISEHNRLYWYRQTLGQGPEFLTYFQNEAQLEKSRLLSDRFSAERPKGSFSTLEIQRTEQGDSAMYLCASSLGSGPNTEAFFGQGTRLTVV.